This is a list of T cell receptor beta chains from one sample in a study of blood T cell repertoires in COVID-19. Sequencing was performed with immunoSEQ multiplex PCR; in TCRdb, only in-frame clones are kept and a portion is missing. The table shows approximately 170,000 clones, with about 74% occurring only once. Sequencing used peripheral blood. These receptors were obtained from a woman older than 75 with acute or convalescent COVID-19. CDR3s include the opening cysteine and the closing phenylalanine or tryptophan. The order of the fields is D gene, clone size, J gene, V gene, CDR3 DNA, CDR3 protein. The D gene is left open where the match is weak. Not every row has a clone size; where given, it reads once, few, many or a size class.

TRBD1	-	TRBJ1-5	TRBV11-2	TGTGCCAGCAGCGGAGGGACAGGGAGCCGGCCCCAGCATTTT	CASSGGTGSRPQHF
TRBD2	-	TRBJ2-1	TRBV5-8	TGTGCCAGCAGCTTGACTAGCGGGAGTACCTCCTACAATGAGCAGTTCTTC	CASSLTSGSTSYNEQFF
TRBD1	-	TRBJ1-1	TRBV3-1/TRBV3-2	TGTGCCAGCAGCCACCCCCGGACAGGGGGCGAAACTGAAGCTTTCTTT	CASSHPRTGGETEAFF
-	-	TRBJ1-5	TRBV5-4	TGTGCCAGCAGCTTCGGGGGGGGGAGCCAGCCCCAGCATTTT	CASSFGGGSQPQHF
-	-	TRBJ2-2	TRBV7-8	TGTGCCAGCAGCGCGGACACGACCCTGCCCCCAACCGGGGAGCTGTTTTTT	CASSADTTLPPTGELFF
TRBD1	-	TRBJ2-7	TRBV2	TGTGCCAGCAGGAGAACAGGGGCGGCGGGCGAGCAGTACTTC	CASRRTGAAGEQYF
-	-	TRBJ2-5	TRBV5-4	TGTGCCAGCAGCTTGGCCGGGGTAGAGACCCAGTACTTC	CASSLAGVETQYF
TRBD2	-	TRBJ2-3	TRBV11-3	TGTGCCAGCAGCCCCGGACTAGCACGGGACACAGATACGCAGTATTTT	CASSPGLARDTDTQYF
-	many	TRBJ2-7	TRBV13	TGTGCCAGCAGCTATAGCGGCGAGGGATACGAGCAGTACTTC	CASSYSGEGYEQYF
-	-	TRBJ2-3	TRBV9	TGTGCCAGCAGCGACTGGGGCAGCACAGATACGCAGTATTTT	CASSDWGSTDTQYF
-	-	TRBJ2-5	TRBV18	TGTGCCAGCTCACCACCGTCGATACGCGGAGAGACCCAGTACTTC	CASSPPSIRGETQYF
TRBD2	-	TRBJ2-5	TRBV18	TGTGCCAGCTCCCCACAAGATAGCGGGGATTGGGGTGAAGAGACCCAGTACTTC	CASSPQDSGDWGEETQYF
TRBD1	-	TRBJ1-2	TRBV3-1/TRBV3-2	TGTGCCAGCAGCCTCACAGGGGCCGTGACGGCTGGCTACACCTTC	CASSLTGAVTAGYTF
-	-	TRBJ2-1	TRBV4-1	TGCGCCAGCAGCCAAGGGGGGCAGGGGTGGGCTAATGAGCAGTTCTTC	CASSQGGQGWANEQFF
-	-	TRBJ2-5	TRBV21-1	TGTGCCAGCAGCACCGGGACAGGGGGACTTGAGACCCAGTACTTC	CASSTGTGGLETQYF
TRBD1	-	TRBJ2-5	TRBV7-9	TGTGCCAGCAGCTTAGAAGACAGGGGCATAATAGAGACCCAGTACTTC	CASSLEDRGIIETQYF
TRBD2	-	TRBJ2-3	TRBV28	TGTGCCAGCAGCCGCCAAAGCGGGGCAGATACGCAGTATTTT	CASSRQSGADTQYF